These 2 T cell receptor beta chains were all obtained from the same sample, sequenced in a study of blood T cell repertoires in COVID-19. This table comes from immunoSEQ multiplex PCR, and its TCRdb copy is limited to in-frame clones, with some not included. The sample shows approximately 190,000 clones, over 70% of them seen only once. Sequenced sample: peripheral blood. The receptors come from a man between 60 and 75 years old with acute or convalescent COVID-19.

The chain has TRBV14 and TRBJ1-1; TRBD1 is a possible D gene (6 bases). V was shortened by 3 bases and J by 5 bases, with 16 bases between the two germline ends. Per germline, CDR1 SGHDN and CDR2 FVKESK. This CDR3 is 15 amino acids long. In DNA, the CDR3 is TGTGCCAGCAGCCAGCGACCGGGGGGCTCGACTGAAGCTTTCTTT. Translated: CASSQRPGGSTEAFF. The variable domain in full, with the rest retrieved from reference TRBV14 and TRBJ1-1, is EAGVTQFPSHSVIEKGQTVTLRCDPISGHDNLYWYRRVMGKEIKFLLHFVKESKQDESGMPNNRFLAERTGGTYSTLKVQPAELEDSGVYFCASSQRPGGSTEAFFGQGTRLTVV.

The chain has TRBV7-9 and TRBJ2-3; 12 nucleotides line up with TRBD2. The CDR3 is made up of 16 amino acids. Germline CDR1 SEHNR, CDR2 FQNEAQ (reference sequence). J lost 5 bases, V lost 5 bases, and 8 bases had no gene match. The DNA of the CDR3 is TGTGCCAGCAGCAACTCTGGACTAGCGGGAAAAGATACGCAGTATTTT. Translation: CASSNSGLAGKDTQYF.